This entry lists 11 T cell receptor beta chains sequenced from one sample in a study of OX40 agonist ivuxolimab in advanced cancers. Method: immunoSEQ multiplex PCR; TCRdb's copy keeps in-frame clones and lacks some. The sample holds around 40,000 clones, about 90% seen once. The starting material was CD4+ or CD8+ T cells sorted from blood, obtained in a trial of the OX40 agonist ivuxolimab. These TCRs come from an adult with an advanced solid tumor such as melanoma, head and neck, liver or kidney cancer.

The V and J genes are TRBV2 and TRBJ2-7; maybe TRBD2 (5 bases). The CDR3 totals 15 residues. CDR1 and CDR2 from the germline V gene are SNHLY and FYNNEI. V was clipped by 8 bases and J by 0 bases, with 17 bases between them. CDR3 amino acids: CASGETAGLSYEQYV. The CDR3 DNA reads TGTGCCAGCGGGGAGACGGCAGGACTCTCCTACGAGCAGTACGTC.

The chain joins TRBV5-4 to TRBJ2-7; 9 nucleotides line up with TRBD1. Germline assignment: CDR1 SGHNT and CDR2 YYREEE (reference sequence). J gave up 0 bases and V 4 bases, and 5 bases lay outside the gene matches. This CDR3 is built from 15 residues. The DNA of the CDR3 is TGTGCCAGCAGCCCGGACAGGGGACCCTCCTACGAGCAGTACGTC. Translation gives CASSPDRGPSYEQYV.

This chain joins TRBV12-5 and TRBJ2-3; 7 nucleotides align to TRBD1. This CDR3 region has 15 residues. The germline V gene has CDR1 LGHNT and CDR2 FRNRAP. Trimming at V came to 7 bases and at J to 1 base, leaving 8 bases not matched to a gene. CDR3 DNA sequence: TGTGCTAGTGCCCTGACAGGGCCTGGCACAGATACGCAGTATTTT. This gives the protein CASALTGPGTDTQYF.

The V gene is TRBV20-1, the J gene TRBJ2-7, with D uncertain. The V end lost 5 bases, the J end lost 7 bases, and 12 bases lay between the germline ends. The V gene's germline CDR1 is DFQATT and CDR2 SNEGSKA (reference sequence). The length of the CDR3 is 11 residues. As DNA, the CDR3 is TGCAGTGCTCACGTGGAGAAGGAGCAGTACTTC. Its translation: CSAHVEKEQYF.

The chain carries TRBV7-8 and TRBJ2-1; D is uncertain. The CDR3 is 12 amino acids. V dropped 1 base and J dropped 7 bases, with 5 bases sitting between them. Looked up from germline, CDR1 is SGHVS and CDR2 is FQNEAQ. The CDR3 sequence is CASSLGRNEQFF. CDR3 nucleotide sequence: TGTGCCAGCAGCTTAGGAAGGAATGAGCAGTTCTTC.

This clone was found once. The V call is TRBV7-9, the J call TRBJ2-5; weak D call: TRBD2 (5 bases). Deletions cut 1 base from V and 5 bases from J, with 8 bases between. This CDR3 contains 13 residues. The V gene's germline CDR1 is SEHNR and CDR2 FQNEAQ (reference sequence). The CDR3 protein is CASSLDGEETQYF. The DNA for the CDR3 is TGTGCCAGCAGCTTAGACGGGGAGGAGACCCAGTACTTC.

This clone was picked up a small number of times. CDR3 sequence (DNA): TGTGCCAGCAGCCTCCGAGCCAGGGGAATGACTGAAGCTTTCTTT. Amino acids: CASSLRARGMTEAFF. The V call is TRBV11-1, the J call TRBJ1-1, with D possibly matching TRBD1 (6 bases). V was pared by 5 bases and J by 5 bases, with 18 bases between. Germline V lookup: CDR1 SGHAT, CDR2 FQDESV (reference sequence). The CDR3 totals 15 residues.

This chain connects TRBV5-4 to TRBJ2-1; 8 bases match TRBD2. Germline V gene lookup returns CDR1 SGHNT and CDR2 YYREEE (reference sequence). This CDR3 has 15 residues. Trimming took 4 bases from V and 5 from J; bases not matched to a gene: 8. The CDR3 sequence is CASSPGLAGHNEQFF. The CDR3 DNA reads TGTGCCAGCAGCCCCGGTCTAGCGGGCCACAATGAGCAGTTCTTC.

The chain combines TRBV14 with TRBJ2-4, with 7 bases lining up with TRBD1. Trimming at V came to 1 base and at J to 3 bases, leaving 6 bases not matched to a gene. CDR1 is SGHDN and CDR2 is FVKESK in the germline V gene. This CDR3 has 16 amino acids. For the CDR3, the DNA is TGTGCCAGCAGCCAAGCTCGGGGACAGCTCAAAAACATTCAGTACTTC. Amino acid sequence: CASSQARGQLKNIQYF.

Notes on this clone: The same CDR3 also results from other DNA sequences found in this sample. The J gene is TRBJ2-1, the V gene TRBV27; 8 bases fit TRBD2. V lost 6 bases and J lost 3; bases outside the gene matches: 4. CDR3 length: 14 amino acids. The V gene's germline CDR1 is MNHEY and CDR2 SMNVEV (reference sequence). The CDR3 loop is CASSRSGVYNEQFF. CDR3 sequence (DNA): TGTGCCAGCAGCCGTAGCGGGGTCTACAATGAGCAGTTCTTC.

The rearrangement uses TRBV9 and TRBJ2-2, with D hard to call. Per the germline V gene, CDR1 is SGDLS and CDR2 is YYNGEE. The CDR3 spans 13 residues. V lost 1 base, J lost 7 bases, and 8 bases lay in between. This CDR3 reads CASSVMKGGELFF. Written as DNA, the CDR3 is TGTGCCAGCAGCGTAATGAAGGGCGGGGAGCTGTTTTTT.